These 26 T cell receptor beta chains share one sample of origin, sequenced in a study of shared clonotypes between healthy human individuals. Clones were read by immunoSEQ multiplex PCR, and TCRdb kept only the in-frame ones, dropping some. Of about 2.4 million clones listed, over 85% are singletons. The material sequenced was naive CD4+ T cells from PBMCs. Described subset: CD45RA+ positively selected. The receptor set was obtained from a man aged 18 to 29 in good health. Some clones in this sample may be carry-over from other donors' samples.

The chain uses TRBV5-1 and TRBJ1-1, with D uncertain. This CDR3 has 15 amino acids. V lost 4 bases and J lost 1, with 14 bases in between. The germline V gene encodes CDR1 SGHRS and CDR2 YFSETQ. CDR3 region: CASSPTRRSNTEAFF. In DNA, the CDR3 is TGCGCCAGCAGCCCCACCCGGCGGTCGAACACTGAAGCTTTCTTT.

The chain links TRBV27 to TRBJ1-2, with TRBD1 matching over 8 bases. The ends lost 0 bases at V and 0 bases at J; junction bases unmatched: 9. The CDR3 is made up of 18 amino acids. Germline V gives CDR1 MNHEY, CDR2 SMNVEV (reference sequence). The CDR3 sequence: CASSLSRTGWDSNYGYTF. The CDR3 DNA sequence: TGTGCCAGCAGTTTATCCCGGACAGGGTGGGACTCTAACTATGGCTACACCTTC.

The CDR3 DNA sequence: TGTGCCAGCAGCTTAGGTGTGGGAGGTGGGGGCACAGATACGCAGTATTTT. Translated: CASSLGVGGGGTDTQYF. The V call is TRBV7-3, the J call TRBJ2-3, with D tentatively TRBD2 (6 bases). Germline CDR1 reads SGHTA; CDR2 reads FQGTGA. The CDR3 is 17 residues long. The V end lost 2 bases, the J end lost 1 base, and 16 bases lay between the germline ends.

The rearrangement links TRBV9 to TRBJ2-2; TRBD2 matches 13 bases. The length of the CDR3 is 16 residues. The trim removed 0 bases at V and 10 bases at J, leaving 6 bases unmatched. Germline V CDR1 and CDR2: SGDLS, YYNGEE. The CDR3, as DNA: TGTGCCAGCAGCGTAGGGACTAGCGGGAGCATTGAGGAGCTGTTTTTT. It is translated as CASSVGTSGSIEELFF. The full variable domain, rest sourced from reference TRBV9 and TRBJ2-2, is DSGVTQTPKHLITATGQRVTLRCSPRSGDLSVYWYQQSLDQGLQFLIQYYNGEERAKGNILERFSAQQFPDLHSELNLSSLELGDSALYFCASSVGTSGSIEELFFGEGSRLTVL.

The chain carries TRBV2 and TRBJ2-7; D perhaps matches TRBD2 (5 bases). This CDR3 comprises 12 residues. Looked up from germline, CDR1 is SNHLY and CDR2 is FYNNEI. Between the trimmed V and J ends, which lost 7 bases and 3 bases, there was a span of 10 bases. The DNA of the CDR3 is TGTGCCAGCACCCGGGAAGGCTACGAGCAGTACTTC. Protein product: CASTREGYEQYF.

This chain uses TRBV2 with TRBJ1-4, with 8 bases lining up with TRBD1. The CDR3 is 14 residues long. Germline V gene sequence: CDR1 SNHLY, CDR2 FYNNEI. The junction had 7 bases not matched to a gene; V was cut back by 8 bases and J by 5 bases. CDR3 bases: TGTGCCAGCCGGTTTGGGACAGGAAATGAAAAACTGTTTTTT. Its translation is CASRFGTGNEKLFF.

V usage is TRBV9 and J usage is TRBJ1-1; 8 bases map to TRBD1. V trimming: 4 bases; J trimming: 2 bases; junction bases outside the gene matches: 10. Germline-derived CDR1 and CDR2 are SGDLS and YYNGEE. This CDR3 spans 16 amino acids. CDR3 DNA sequence: TGTGCCAGCAGCTCCACCGGGACAGGACCTAACACTGAAGCTTTCTTT. The encoded protein is CASSSTGTGPNTEAFF.

This sequence joins TRBV5-4 and TRBJ1-1; D gene unclear. This CDR3 is built from 13 residues. Trimming left V 3 bases short and J 1 base short, with 7 bases between. Per the germline V gene, CDR1 is SGHNT and CDR2 is YYREEE (reference sequence). CDR3 sequence reads: CASSSRENTEAFF. The CDR3 DNA reads TGTGCCAGCAGCTCCCGGGAGAACACTGAAGCTTTCTTT. The full variable domain, its missing parts supplied by reference TRBV5-4 and TRBJ1-1, is ETGVTQSPTHLIKTRGQQVTLRCSSQSGHNTVSWYQQALGQGPQFIFQYYREEENGRGNFPPRFSGLQFPNYSSELNVNALELDDSALYLCASSSRENTEAFFGQGTRLTVV.

CDR3 in DNA: TGTGCCAGCTCACCGCTGGGACCGAGCGGATACGAGCAGTACTTC. It codes for CASSPLGPSGYEQYF. The chain couples TRBV18 to TRBJ2-7; D assignment may be TRBD1 or TRBD2 (5 bases each). This CDR3 is 15 amino acids long. Germline CDR1 and CDR2: KGHSH and LQKENI. V dropped 3 bases and J dropped 4 bases, with 16 bases sitting between them.

The chain recombines TRBV7-2 with TRBJ2-1; tentative D call: TRBD2 (5 bases). Germline assignment: CDR1 SGHTA and CDR2 FQGNSA. V was trimmed by 5 bases and J by 13 bases, leaving 18 bases between them. This CDR3 has 13 residues. CDR3: CASSLVFRAGQFF. The CDR3 DNA is TGTGCCAGCAGCCTAGTTTTCCGGGCGGGCCAGTTCTTC.

The rearrangement links TRBV14 to TRBJ2-3, with no clear D. The ends were cut back, 5 bases at V and 1 base at J, with 10 bases in the middle. Germline V lookup: CDR1 SGHDN, CDR2 FVKESK. CDR3 length equals 14 residues. This CDR3 is CASSSQPGTDTQYF. The CDR3 DNA reads as TGTGCCAGCAGCTCCCAGCCAGGCACAGATACGCAGTATTTT.

Worth noting for this clone: This CDR3 is also generated by other DNA sequences in the sample. The chain recombines TRBV5-1 with TRBJ1-1, with 7 bases fitting TRBD1. Germline V gene sequence: CDR1 SGHRS, CDR2 YFSETQ. This CDR3 contains 15 residues. The trim removed 0 bases at V and 2 bases at J, leaving 4 bases unmatched. CDR3 amino acids: CASSLEGASNTEAFF. For the CDR3, the DNA is TGCGCCAGCAGCTTGGAGGGGGCAAGTAACACTGAAGCTTTCTTT.

This chain joins TRBV11-3 and TRBJ1-5; 11 bases align to TRBD1. The length of the CDR3 is 19 residues. After removal of 1 base from V and 5 bases from J, the junction contained 13 bases not matched to a gene. Germline CDR1 SGHNT, CDR2 YENEEA. The CDR3 reads CASSLVKLWTGGFDQPQHF. The CDR3 region has the DNA TGTGCCAGCAGCTTAGTTAAGTTGTGGACAGGGGGCTTCGATCAGCCCCAGCATTTT.

V is TRBV12-5 and J is TRBJ2-5; D is unresolved. Germline values: CDR1 LGHNT, CDR2 FRNRAP. The length of the CDR3 is 12 residues. Trimming removed 0 bases at V and 5 bases at J, with 4 bases between. CDR3 nucleotide sequence: TGTGCTAGTGGTTTGGTGGGGGAGACCCAGTACTTC. This translates into CASGLVGETQYF.

The chain carries TRBV6-1 and TRBJ2-7; possible D gene TRBD2, 6 bases. Germline CDR1 is MNHNS and CDR2 is SASEGT. V lost 4 bases and J lost 0, with 28 bases in between. CDR3 size: 20 residues. CDR3 nucleotides: TGTGCCAGCAGTGTCCGGGACTCGTCCGCCTCGTCCTCTACCTCCTACGAGCAGTACTTC. It specifies CASSVRDSSASSSTSYEQYF.

The CDR3 loop is CASSPSLGTSGKNIQYF. The CDR3, as DNA: TGTGCCAGCAGTCCGTCCCTTGGGACTAGCGGTAAAAACATTCAGTACTTC. This chain joins TRBV25-1 and TRBJ2-4; the match to TRBD2 covers 11 bases. Germline trimming cut 5 bases from V and 4 bases from J; bases unmatched to any gene: 10. Germline assignment: CDR1 MGHDK and CDR2 SYGVNS. The length of the CDR3 is 17 residues.

A single count supports this clone. J is TRBJ2-3 and V is TRBV11-3, with 12 nucleotides matching TRBD2. With V trimmed by 0 bases and J by 2 bases, 6 bases remained unmatched. There are 18 residues in the CDR3. Germline V CDR1 and CDR2: SGHNT, YENEEA. CDR3 sequence: CASSLESSGRADTDTQYF. CDR3 coding DNA: TGTGCCAGCAGCTTAGAATCTAGCGGGAGGGCCGACACAGATACGCAGTATTTT.

This clone was observed a few times. The gene calls are TRBV11-3 and TRBJ1-1; D remains ambiguous. Trimming cost V 5 bases and J 2 bases, with 0 bases left between them. CDR3 length: 10 amino acids. Germline CDR1 SGHNT, CDR2 YENEEA. CDR3 DNA sequence: TGTGCCAGCAGCAACACTGAAGCTTTCTTT. Translating gives CASSNTEAFF.

This chain joins TRBV2 and TRBJ1-2; no reliable D call. Deletions cut 6 bases from V and 5 bases from J, with 10 bases between. CDR1 and CDR2 (germline): SNHLY, FYNNEI. This CDR3 comprises 12 residues. As DNA, the CDR3 is TGTGCCAGCAGCGGAAGCGATTATGGCTACACCTTC. Translating it yields CASSGSDYGYTF.

The V and J genes are TRBV10-3 and TRBJ2-7; D perhaps matches TRBD2 (5 bases). Germline CDR1 is ENHRY and CDR2 is SYGVKD. Trimming cost V 4 bases and J 3 bases, with 16 bases left between them. This CDR3 comprises 15 residues. The CDR3 DNA follows: TGTGCCATCAGTGGAGCAGCTAGCAGTTACTACGAGCAGTACTTC. The encoded protein is CAISGAASSYYEQYF.

This chain connects TRBV6-5 to TRBJ2-1; 7 positions match TRBD1. CDR1 and CDR2 from the germline V gene are MNHEY and SVGAGI. J lost 5 bases, V lost 1 base, and 8 bases had no gene match. The CDR3 is 16 residues long. This CDR3 reads CASSYWTAGTDNEQFF. In DNA, the CDR3 is TGTGCCAGCAGTTACTGGACAGCCGGGACAGACAATGAGCAGTTCTTC.

The chain has TRBV10-3 and TRBJ1-2; TRBD1 matches 9 bases. Losses at the gene ends were 2 bases for V and 4 bases for J; bases not matched to a gene: 8. The CDR3 consists of 16 residues. Germline CDR1 ENHRY, CDR2 SYGVKD. The CDR3 here is CAISEDRTGEGYGYTF. For the CDR3, the DNA is TGTGCCATCAGTGAGGATAGGACAGGGGAAGGCTATGGCTACACCTTC.

The chain recombines TRBV18 with TRBJ1-5; D uncertain. The V end lost 3 bases, the J end lost 5 bases, and 14 bases lay between the germline ends. CDR1 KGHSH and CDR2 LQKENI come from the germline V gene. The CDR3 spans 15 residues. The CDR3 nucleotides read TGTGCCAGCTCACCTCAGACGGGGAGCGATCAGCCCCAGCATTTT. Protein: CASSPQTGSDQPQHF.

This chain connects TRBV7-3 to TRBJ2-1; 7 nucleotides line up with TRBD2. CDR1 and CDR2 from the germline V gene are SGHTA and FQGTGA. This CDR3 has 15 residues. After removal of 3 bases from V and 7 bases from J, the junction contained 9 bases not matched to a gene. DNA of the CDR3: TGTGCCAGCAGCTTCCAAGCGGCCGGGGGGAATGAGCAGTTCTTC. It translates to CASSFQAAGGNEQFF.

The J gene is TRBJ2-7, the V gene TRBV6-1, with D uncertain. Trimming left V 9 bases short and J 3 bases short, with 9 bases between. From germline, CDR1 is MNHNS and CDR2 SASEGT. The CDR3 is made up of 11 amino acids. The CDR3 nucleotides are TGTGCCAGTATAATAAACTACGAGCAGTACTTC. Translation gives CASIINYEQYF.

The V and J genes are TRBV28 and TRBJ2-7; TRBD1 agrees at 10 bases. Germline CDR1 and CDR2: MDHEN and SYDVKM. V lost 6 bases, J lost 2 bases, and 7 bases stayed unmatched. CDR3 length: 15 residues. The CDR3 protein is CASRPPGQGAYEQYF. For the CDR3, the DNA is TGTGCCAGCAGACCCCCAGGACAGGGGGCCTACGAGCAGTACTTC.